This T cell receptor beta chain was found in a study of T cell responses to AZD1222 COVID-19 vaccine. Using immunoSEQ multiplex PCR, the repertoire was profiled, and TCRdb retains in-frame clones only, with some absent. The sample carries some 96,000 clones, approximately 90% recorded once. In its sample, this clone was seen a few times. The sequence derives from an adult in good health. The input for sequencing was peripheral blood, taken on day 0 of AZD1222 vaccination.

The CDR3 DNA follows: TGTGCCAGCAGTTACTCCGGGACTAGCGGGCAAGAGACCCAGTACTTC. Its protein is CASSYSGTSGQETQYF. The chain combines TRBV6-5 with TRBJ2-5; 12 positions match TRBD2. The germline V gene encodes CDR1 MNHEY and CDR2 SVGAGI. The CDR3 has 16 residues. Losses at the gene ends were 0 bases for V and 2 bases for J; bases not matched to a gene: 1.